The present entry profiles one T cell receptor (beta chain) with its context. Its antigen remains unidentified. This may stem from a read error, because a much larger clone lies one nucleotide away. Because it lacks the conserved phenylalanine or tryptophan at the end, this CDR3 is likely a read error. CDR3 length: 14 amino acids. V shed 3 bases, J shed 1 base, and the junction held 6 bases outside the gene matches. In germline, CDR1 is DFQATT, CDR2 SNEGSKA (reference sequence). Using RNA transcripts as the source, TCR beta CDR3 regions were amplified. First-round RT-PCR targeting the TCR CDR3 was performed with the HTBI primer set. TCRdb reprocessed the multiplex PCR reads with MiXCR, giving one entry per CDR3 protein. The sample yields about 700,000 distinct CDR3 sequences, 11% to 15% seen once. In patients aged 18 to 65, hyperthyroidism was newly diagnosed, with duration under 2 months. 9 to 10 ml fresh peripheral blood yielded the PBMCs.

The data stem from a study of T cells in Graves' hyperthyroidism and ophthalmopathy. Study results and caveats: Blood held most thyroid clonotypes expanded above 0.001 frequency.

The rearrangement uses TRBV20-1 and TRBJ2-7, with TRBD1 matching 7 bases. Sequencing was done on a sample of blood. The TCR comes from a woman aged 18-35 years with Graves' hyperthyroidism. CDR3: CSASQGVFSYEQYL. The CDR3 coding sequence is TGCAGTGCTAGTCAGGGGGTTTTTTCCTACGAGCAGTACTTA.